This T cell receptor (beta chain) was recorded in a study of blood T cell repertoires in COVID-19. Study information: Collection of acute and convalescent COVID-19 samples took place in the United States, Italy and Spain. T cells, B-cell-depleted T cells, or PBMCs provided the cDNA or gDNA that served as material.

J lost 7 bases, V lost 3 bases, and 15 bases had no gene match. CDR1 is SGDLS, CDR2 YYNGEE, per germline. The CDR3 runs to 17 residues. The repertoire was sequenced with immunoSEQ multiplex PCR; TCRdb's copy has only in-frame clones and lacks some. The table includes more than 150,000 clones, 88% detected once. Sequenced sample: peripheral blood. This chain uses TRBV9 with TRBJ2-2; 7 nucleotides line up with TRBD2. This TCR was sampled from a man between 65 and 80 years old with active or convalescent COVID-19. The CDR3 sequence is CASSAPPGGRVGGELFF. The DNA for the CDR3 is TGTGCCAGCAGCGCCCCTCCGGGAGGCAGGGTGGGCGGGGAGCTGTTTTTT.